This T cell receptor (beta chain) was observed in a study of blood T cell repertoires in COVID-19 (dated by TCRdb to 2019 to 2021). About the full investigation: The collaborator samples originated in the United States, Italy and Spain and spanned the acute and convalescent phases of COVID-19. The prospective study material was composed of cDNA or gDNA derived from T cells, B-cell-depleted T cells, or PBMCs. The dataset comprised deeply sampled blood TCRbeta repertoires from subjects exposed to, actively infected with, or recovered from COVID-19. The repertoires were released in a freely available public database meant as a resource for research on the immune response to SARS-CoV-2. Samples were obtained from the ongoing ImmuneRACE study (first 160 participants) and from some 1,200 subjects provided by 6 global collaborators. Nearly every sample came with metadata listing a de-identified subject ID, COVID-19 status, age in years and sex. Where available, HLA class I and class II types were taken from metadata supplied by the sample provider and were not determined by assay-based typing. Study-wide conclusions, independent of this receptor: Clinical and demographic metadata were provided uncurated, with the amount varying by source and participant.

A word on this clone: It lacks a known antigen. Base qualities are missing; no much larger clone stands one base away.

Whole blood was collected in K2EDTA tubes by collaborating institutions according to the institutions' own protocols. Collaborator samples were shipped for TCRbeta analysis as frozen whole blood, isolated PBMCs, or DNA extracted from either sample type. V is reduced by 1 base and J by 0 bases, leaving a spacing of 10 bases between them. Including the terminal cysteine and phenylalanine, the CDR3 comprises 15 residues. CDR3 DNA only is kept here, 45 bases in frame from base 1. Via the germline V gene (reference sequence), CDR1 is MNHEY and CDR2 SMNVEV. TCRbeta CDR3 regions were amplified from genomic DNA using the immunoSEQ Assay, a bias-controlled multiplex PCR. As for the authors' bioinformatics: Within the assay, amplification of reference gene primers was used to estimate how many nucleated cells each sample contained. Sequence reads were collapsed and filtered to measure the absolute abundance of every unique TCRbeta CDR3 rearrangement. For each sample, productive Simpson clonality was calculated as the square root of Simpson's diversity index over productive rearrangements. TCRdb retrieved this table from immuneACCESS and kept in-frame rearrangements only. Not all clones are present; in checked studies, unresolved V genes account for under half, and no reason is known for the remainder. V and J calls and clone size are given by that table; D and trimming were obtained from the DNA. This sample is represented by around 180,000 clones; approximately 74% of them were singletons. The ten largest clones capture approximately 3% of the sample.

The V gene is TRBV27 and the J gene is TRBJ2-7; 5 matching bases give a weak D call of TRBD2. The clonotype was recovered from a woman of 80 years or more with acute or convalescent COVID-19. Sequenced sample: peripheral blood. The CDR3 is CASSLWSGNSYEQYF. The DNA reads as follows: TGTGCCAGCAGTTTATGGTCGGGGAACTCCTACGAGCAGTACTTC.